A selection of T cell receptor beta chains follows, all from one sample in a study of blood T cell repertoires in COVID-19. Sequenced by immunoSEQ multiplex PCR; TCRdb stores in-frame clones only, minus some. Of almost 300,000 clones listed, around 84% are singletons. The sequencing sample was made of peripheral blood. The source is a man in his 70s with acute or convalescent COVID-19. Each CDR3 is given with its conserved first and last residue. A D gene is named only where the DNA matches it firmly.

CDR3 | J | V | D
CASKSNTEAFF | TRBJ1-1 | TRBV11-2 | -
CASSTERQGTPYEQYF | TRBJ2-7 | TRBV19 | TRBD1
CASNKGGLYQETQYF | TRBJ2-5 | TRBV28 | TRBD1
CASSQIAGGIAGELFF | TRBJ2-2 | TRBV5-6 | TRBD2
CASSFRGGRETQYF | TRBJ2-5 | TRBV6-2/TRBV6-3 | TRBD2
CASSFSAGRNTGELFF | TRBJ2-2 | TRBV5-4 | -
CASSSFAGARGNTIYF | TRBJ1-3 | TRBV13 | -
CASSLAQQGGSGYTF | TRBJ1-2 | TRBV5-4 | -
CASSITAPGGAGEQYF | TRBJ2-7 | TRBV19 | TRBD2
CASRQRYEAFF | TRBJ1-1 | TRBV28 | -
CASSDSVAFSTDTQYF | TRBJ2-3 | TRBV6-1 | -
CASSPRTGEETQYF | TRBJ2-5 | TRBV9 | TRBD1
CASSSPGRVWVEQFF | TRBJ2-1 | TRBV7-9 | -
CASSATGGADTQYF | TRBJ2-3 | TRBV9 | TRBD1
CASSQERTDRANGYTF | TRBJ1-2 | TRBV3-1/TRBV3-2 | TRBD1
CASSHLTGTGGNEQFF | TRBJ2-1 | TRBV23-1 | TRBD1
CASSLVVGGASHYEQYF | TRBJ2-7 | TRBV7-2 | TRBD2
CASSLVGRASYNEQFF | TRBJ2-1 | TRBV7-8 | -
CASKTGTGYTGELFF | TRBJ2-2 | TRBV5-1 | TRBD1
CASSPPMGQGTGEQFF | TRBJ2-1 | TRBV18 | TRBD1
CAITTGLALRGSDTQYF | TRBJ2-3 | TRBV10-3 | TRBD2
CASRSIGQGAYEQYF | TRBJ2-7 | TRBV28 | TRBD1
CASSYSESPGNEQYF | TRBJ2-7 | TRBV6-6 | -
CATHRDYGTEAFF | TRBJ1-1 | TRBV10-3 | -